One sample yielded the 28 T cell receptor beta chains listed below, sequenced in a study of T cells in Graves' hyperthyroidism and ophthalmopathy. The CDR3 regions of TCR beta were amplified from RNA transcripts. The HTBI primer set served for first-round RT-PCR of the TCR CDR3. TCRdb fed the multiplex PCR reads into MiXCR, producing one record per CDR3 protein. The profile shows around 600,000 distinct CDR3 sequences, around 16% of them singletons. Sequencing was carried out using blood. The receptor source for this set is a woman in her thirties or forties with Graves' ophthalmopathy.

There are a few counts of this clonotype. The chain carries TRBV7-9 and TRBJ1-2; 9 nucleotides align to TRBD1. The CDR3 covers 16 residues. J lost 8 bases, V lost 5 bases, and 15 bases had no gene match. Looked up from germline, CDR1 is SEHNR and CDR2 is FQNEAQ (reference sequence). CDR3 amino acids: CASSPRGRDRAAGYTF. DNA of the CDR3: TGTGCCAGCAGCCCAAGGGGCCGGGACAGGGCGGCGGGCTACACCTTC.

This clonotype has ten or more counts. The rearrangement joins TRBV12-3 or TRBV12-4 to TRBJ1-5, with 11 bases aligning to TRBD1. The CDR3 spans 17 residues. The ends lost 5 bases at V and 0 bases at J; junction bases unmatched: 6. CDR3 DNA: TGTGCCAGCAGTCCCCGGACAGGGGGCTATAGCAATCAGCCCCAGCATTTT. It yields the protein CASSPRTGGYSNQPQHF.

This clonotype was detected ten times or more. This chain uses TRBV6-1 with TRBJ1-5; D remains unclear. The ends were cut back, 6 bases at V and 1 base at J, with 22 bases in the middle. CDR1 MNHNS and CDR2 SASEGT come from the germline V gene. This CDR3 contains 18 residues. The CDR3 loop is CASSGSGEGLGSNQPQHF. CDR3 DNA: TGTGCCAGCAGCGGTTCCGGGGAGGGTCTAGGGAGCAATCAGCCCCAGCATTTT.

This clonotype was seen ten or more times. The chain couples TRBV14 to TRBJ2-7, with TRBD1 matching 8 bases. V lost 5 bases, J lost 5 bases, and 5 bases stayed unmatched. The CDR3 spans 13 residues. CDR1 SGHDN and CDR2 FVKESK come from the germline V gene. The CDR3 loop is CASSEQGENEQYF. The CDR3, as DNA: TGTGCCAGCAGCGAACAGGGGGAAAACGAGCAGTACTTC.

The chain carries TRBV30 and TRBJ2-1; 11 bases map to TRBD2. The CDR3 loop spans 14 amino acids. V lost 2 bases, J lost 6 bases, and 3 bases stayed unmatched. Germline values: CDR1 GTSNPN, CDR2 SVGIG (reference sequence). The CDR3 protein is CAWSLLAGVNEQFF. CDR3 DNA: TGTGCCTGGAGTCTACTAGCGGGAGTCAATGAGCAGTTCTTC.

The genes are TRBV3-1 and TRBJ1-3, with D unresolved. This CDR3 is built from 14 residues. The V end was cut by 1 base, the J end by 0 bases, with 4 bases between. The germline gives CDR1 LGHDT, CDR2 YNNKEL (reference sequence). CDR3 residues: CASSQVHSGNTIYF. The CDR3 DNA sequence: TGTGCCAGCAGCCAAGTCCACTCTGGAAACACCATATATTTT.

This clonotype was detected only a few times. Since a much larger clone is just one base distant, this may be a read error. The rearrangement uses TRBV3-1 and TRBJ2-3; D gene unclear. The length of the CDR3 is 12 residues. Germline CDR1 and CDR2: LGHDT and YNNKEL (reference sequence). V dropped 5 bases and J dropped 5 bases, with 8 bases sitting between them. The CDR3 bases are TGTGCCAGCAGCTATGGGGAAGATACGCAGTATTTT. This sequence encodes CASSYGEDTQYF.

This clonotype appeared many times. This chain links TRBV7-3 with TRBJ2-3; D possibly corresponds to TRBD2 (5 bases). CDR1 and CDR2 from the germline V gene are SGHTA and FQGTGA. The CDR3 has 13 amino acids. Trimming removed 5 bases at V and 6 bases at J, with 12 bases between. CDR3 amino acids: CASSPGGADTQYF. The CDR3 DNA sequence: TGTGCCAGCAGCCCCGGAGGAGCTGATACGCAGTATTTT.

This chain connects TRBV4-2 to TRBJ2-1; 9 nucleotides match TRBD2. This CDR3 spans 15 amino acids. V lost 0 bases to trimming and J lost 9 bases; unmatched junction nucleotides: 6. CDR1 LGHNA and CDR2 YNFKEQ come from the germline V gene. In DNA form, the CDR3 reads TGTGCCAGCAGCCAAGAGCGGGAGGGCCGCAGTGAGCAGTTCTTC. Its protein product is CASSQEREGRSEQFF.

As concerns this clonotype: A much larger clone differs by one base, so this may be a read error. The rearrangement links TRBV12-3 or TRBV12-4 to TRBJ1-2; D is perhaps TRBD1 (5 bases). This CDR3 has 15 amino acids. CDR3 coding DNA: TGTACCAGCAGTCCCCGACAGTCAGGAGCTGTCCCCTACACCTTC. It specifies CTSSPRQSGAVPYTF.

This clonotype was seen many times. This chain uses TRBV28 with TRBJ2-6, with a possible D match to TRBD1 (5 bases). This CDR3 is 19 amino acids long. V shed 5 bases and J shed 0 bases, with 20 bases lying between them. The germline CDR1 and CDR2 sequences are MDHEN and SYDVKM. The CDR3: CASSPPRARVSSGANVLTF. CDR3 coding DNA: TGTGCCAGCAGTCCGCCCCGTGCCAGGGTAAGCTCTGGGGCCAACGTCCTGACTTTC. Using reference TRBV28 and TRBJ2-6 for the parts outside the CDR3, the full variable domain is DVKVTQSSRYLVKRTGEKVFLECVQDMDHENMFWYRQDPGLGLRLIYFSYDVKMKEKGDIPEGYSVSREKKERFSLILESASTNQTSMYLCASSPPRARVSSGANVLTFGAGSRLTVL.

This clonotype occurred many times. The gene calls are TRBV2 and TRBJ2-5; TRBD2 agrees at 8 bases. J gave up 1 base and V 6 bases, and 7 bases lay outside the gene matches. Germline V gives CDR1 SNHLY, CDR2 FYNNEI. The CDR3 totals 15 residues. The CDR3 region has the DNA TGTGCCAGCAGCGCCCCGGGACTAGTCCAAGAGACCCAGTACTTC. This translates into CASSAPGLVQETQYF.

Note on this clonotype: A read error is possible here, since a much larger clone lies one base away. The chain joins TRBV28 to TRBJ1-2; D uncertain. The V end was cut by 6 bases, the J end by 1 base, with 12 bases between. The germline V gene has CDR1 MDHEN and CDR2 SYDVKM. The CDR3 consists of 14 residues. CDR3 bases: TGTGCCAGCAGCCGGCAGAAGAATAACTATGGCTACACCTTC. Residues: CASSRQKNNYGYTF.

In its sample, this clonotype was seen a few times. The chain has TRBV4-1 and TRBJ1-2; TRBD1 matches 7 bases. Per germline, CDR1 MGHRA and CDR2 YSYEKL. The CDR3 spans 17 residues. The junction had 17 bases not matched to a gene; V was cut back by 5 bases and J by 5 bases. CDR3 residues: CASSENTGVRITYGYTF. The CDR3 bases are TGCGCCAGCAGCGAAAACACAGGGGTCCGCATAACTTATGGCTACACCTTC.

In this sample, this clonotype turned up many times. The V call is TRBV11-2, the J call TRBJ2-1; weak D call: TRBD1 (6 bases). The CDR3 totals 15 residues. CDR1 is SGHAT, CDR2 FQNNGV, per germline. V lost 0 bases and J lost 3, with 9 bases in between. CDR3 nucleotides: TGTGCCAGCAGCTTAGAACAGGACAGCTACAATGAGCAGTTCTTC. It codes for CASSLEQDSYNEQFF.

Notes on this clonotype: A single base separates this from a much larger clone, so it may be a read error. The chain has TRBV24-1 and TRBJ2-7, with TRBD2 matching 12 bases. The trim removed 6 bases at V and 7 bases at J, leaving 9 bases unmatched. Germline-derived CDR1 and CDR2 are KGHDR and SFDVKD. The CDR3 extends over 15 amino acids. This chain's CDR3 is CATSQASGRAFEQYF. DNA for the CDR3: TGTGCCACCAGTCAAGCTAGCGGGAGGGCCTTTGAGCAGTACTTC.

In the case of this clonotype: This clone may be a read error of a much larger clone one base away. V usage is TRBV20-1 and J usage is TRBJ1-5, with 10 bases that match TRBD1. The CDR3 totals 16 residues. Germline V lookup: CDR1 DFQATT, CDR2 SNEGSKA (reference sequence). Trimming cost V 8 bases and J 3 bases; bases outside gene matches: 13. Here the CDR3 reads CSTYSGQGVPNQPQHF. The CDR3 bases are TGCAGTACTTATTCTGGACAGGGGGTGCCCAATCAGCCCCAGCATTTT.

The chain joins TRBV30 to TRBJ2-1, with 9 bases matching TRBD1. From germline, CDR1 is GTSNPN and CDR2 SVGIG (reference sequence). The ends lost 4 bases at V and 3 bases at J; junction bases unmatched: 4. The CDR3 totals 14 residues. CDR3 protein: CAWTPGQGYNEQFF. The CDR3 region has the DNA TGTGCCTGGACTCCGGGACAGGGCTACAATGAGCAGTTCTTC.

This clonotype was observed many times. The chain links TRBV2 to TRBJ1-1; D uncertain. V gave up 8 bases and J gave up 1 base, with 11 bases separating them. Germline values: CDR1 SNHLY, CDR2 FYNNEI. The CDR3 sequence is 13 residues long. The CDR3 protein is CASGFLENTEAFF. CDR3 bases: TGTGCCAGCGGTTTTCTGGAGAACACTGAAGCTTTCTTT.

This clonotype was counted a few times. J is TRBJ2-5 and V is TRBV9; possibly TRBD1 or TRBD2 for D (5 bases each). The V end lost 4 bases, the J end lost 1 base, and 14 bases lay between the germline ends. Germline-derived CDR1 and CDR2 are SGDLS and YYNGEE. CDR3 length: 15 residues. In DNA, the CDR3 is TGTGCCAGCAGCCTGTCTTGGGGGACCCAAGAGACCCAGTACTTC. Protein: CASSLSWGTQETQYF.

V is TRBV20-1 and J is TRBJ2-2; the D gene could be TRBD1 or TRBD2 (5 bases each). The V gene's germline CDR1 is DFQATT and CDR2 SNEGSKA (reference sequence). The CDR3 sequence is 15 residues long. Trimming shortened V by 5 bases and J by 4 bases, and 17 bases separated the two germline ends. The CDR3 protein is CSAGRDGPTTGELFF. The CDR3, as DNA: TGCAGTGCTGGACGGGACGGCCCGACCACCGGGGAGCTGTTTTTT.

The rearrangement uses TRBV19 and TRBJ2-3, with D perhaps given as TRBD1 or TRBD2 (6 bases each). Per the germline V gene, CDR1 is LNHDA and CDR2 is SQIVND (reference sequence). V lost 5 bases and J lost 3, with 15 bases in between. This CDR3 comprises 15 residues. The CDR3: CASSHRGLVTDTQYF. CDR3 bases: TGTGCCAGTAGTCATCGGGGGCTCGTGACAGATACGCAGTATTTT.

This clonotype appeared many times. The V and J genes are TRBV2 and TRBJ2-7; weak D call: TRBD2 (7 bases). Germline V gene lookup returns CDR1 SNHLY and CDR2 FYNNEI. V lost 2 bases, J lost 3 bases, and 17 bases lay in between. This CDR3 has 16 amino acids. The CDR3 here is CASSEWGAGAIYEQYF. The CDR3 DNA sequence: TGTGCCAGCAGTGAATGGGGGGCGGGAGCGATCTACGAGCAGTACTTC.

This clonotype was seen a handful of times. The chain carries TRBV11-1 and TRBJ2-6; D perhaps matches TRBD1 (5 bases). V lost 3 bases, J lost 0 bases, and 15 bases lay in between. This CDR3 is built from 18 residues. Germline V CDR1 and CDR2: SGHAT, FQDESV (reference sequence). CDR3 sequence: CASSFQGYSPSGANVLTF. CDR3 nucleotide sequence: TGTGCCAGCAGCTTTCAGGGTTATTCCCCCTCTGGGGCCAACGTCCTGACTTTC.

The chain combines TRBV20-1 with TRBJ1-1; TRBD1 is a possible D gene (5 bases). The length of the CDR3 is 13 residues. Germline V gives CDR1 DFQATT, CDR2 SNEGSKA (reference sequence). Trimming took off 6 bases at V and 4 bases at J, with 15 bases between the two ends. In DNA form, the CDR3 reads TGCAGTGCCCCCGGGACGTCCGGCACTGAAGCTTTCTTT. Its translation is CSAPGTSGTEAFF.

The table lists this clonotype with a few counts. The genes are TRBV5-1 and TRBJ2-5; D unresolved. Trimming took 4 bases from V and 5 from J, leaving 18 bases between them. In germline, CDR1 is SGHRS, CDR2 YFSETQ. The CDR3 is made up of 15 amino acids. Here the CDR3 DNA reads TGCGCCAGCAGCCTCACCTTAGCCCCGCTGGAGACCCAGTACTTC. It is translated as CASSLTLAPLETQYF.

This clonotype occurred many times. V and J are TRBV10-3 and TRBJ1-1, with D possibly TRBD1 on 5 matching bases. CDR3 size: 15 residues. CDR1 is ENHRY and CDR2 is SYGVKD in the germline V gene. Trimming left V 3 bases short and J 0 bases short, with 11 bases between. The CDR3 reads CAISDQTVLNTEAFF. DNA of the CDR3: TGTGCCATCAGTGATCAGACAGTACTGAACACTGAAGCTTTCTTT.

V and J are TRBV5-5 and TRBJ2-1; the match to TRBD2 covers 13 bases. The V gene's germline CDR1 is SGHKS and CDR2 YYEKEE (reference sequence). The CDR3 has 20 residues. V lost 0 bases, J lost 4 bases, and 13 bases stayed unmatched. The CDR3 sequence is CASSLAKFTSGRDMYNEQFF. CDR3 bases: TGTGCCAGCAGCTTGGCCAAGTTCACTAGCGGGAGGGATATGTACAATGAGCAGTTCTTC.